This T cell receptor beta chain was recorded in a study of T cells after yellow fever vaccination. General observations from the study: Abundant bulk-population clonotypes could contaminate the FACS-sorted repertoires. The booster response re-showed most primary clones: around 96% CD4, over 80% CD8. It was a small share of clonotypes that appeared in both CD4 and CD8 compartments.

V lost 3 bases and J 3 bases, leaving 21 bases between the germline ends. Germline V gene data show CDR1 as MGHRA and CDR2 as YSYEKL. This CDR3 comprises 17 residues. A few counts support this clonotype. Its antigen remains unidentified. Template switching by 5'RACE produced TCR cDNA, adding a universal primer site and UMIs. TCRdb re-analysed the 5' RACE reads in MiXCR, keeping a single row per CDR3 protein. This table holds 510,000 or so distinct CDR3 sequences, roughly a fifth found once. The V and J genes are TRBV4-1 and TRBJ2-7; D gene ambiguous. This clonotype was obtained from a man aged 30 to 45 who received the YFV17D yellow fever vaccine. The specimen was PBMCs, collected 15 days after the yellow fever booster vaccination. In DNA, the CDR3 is TGCGCCAGCAGCCATATTCCAGGTTTAACGTCCGGCTACGAGCAGTACTTC. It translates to CASSHIPGLTSGYEQYF.